A selection of T cell receptor beta chains follows, all from one sample in a study of Graves' ophthalmopathy and Graves' hyperthyroidism. TCRdb passed the multiplex PCR reads through MiXCR, listing each CDR3 protein once. Here the sample spans more than 150,000 distinct CDR3 sequences, less than 45% being singletons. Sample: peripheral blood. The origin of the receptors is a woman aged 40 to 50 with Graves' ophthalmopathy. Both conserved end residues are part of each CDR3. The D gene is left open where the match is weak. Clone size appears in some rows only: once, few, many, or a class for an expanded clone.

NA,TRBV6-1,NA,TRBJ2-7,CASRKGRKTYEQYF,TGTGCCAGCCGGAAGGGACGAAAAACCTACGAGCAGTACTTC
NA,TRBV25-1,NA,TRBJ1-2,CASSDGGRYGYTF,TGTGCCAGCAGTGATGGAGGCCGCTATGGCTACACCTTC
NA,TRBV19,NA,TRBJ2-4,CASSPDPGSIAKNIQYF,TGTGCCAGTAGTCCAGACCCCGGCAGCATAGCCAAAAACATTCAGTACTTC
NA,TRBV7-2,NA,TRBJ1-3,CASSQWDKSGNTIYF,TGTGCCAGCAGCCAGTGGGACAAGTCTGGAAACACCATATATTTT
NA,TRBV6-1,few,TRBJ1-5,CATSGTDSNQPQHF,TGTGCCACCTCCGGGACGGATAGCAATCAGCCCCAGCATTTT
NA,TRBV28,NA,TRBJ2-7,CASTRLGTLSYEQYF,TGTGCCAGCACGAGATTGGGGACACTGTCCTACGAGCAGTACTTC
TRBD1,TRBV6-5,many,TRBJ2-7,CASSVGTDMYEQYF,TGTGCCAGCAGCGTTGGGACAGATATGTACGAGCAGTACTTC
NA,TRBV6-1,NA,TRBJ1-1,CASSPARKDTEAFF,TGTGCCAGCAGCCCAGCGCGCAAGGACACTGAAGCTTTCTTT
NA,TRBV7-2,many,TRBJ2-5,CASSRVVGGAETQYF,TGTGCCAGCAGCCGAGTGGTGGGAGGTGCGGAGACCCAGTACTTC
NA,TRBV28,NA,TRBJ2-7,CASSLTEGAYEQYF,TGTGCCAGCAGCTTGACGGAGGGGGCCTACGAGCAGTACTTC
TRBD1,TRBV6-1,many,TRBJ2-3,CASSEGAPTDTQYF,TGTGCCAGCAGCGAGGGGGCACCGACAGATACGCAGTATTTT
NA,TRBV6-1,many,TRBJ2-2,CASSGAPNTGELFF,TGTGCCAGCAGTGGAGCCCCGAACACCGGGGAGCTGTTTTTT
TRBD1,TRBV6-1,NA,TRBJ1-2,CASSRTGMDGYTF,TGTGCCAGCAGTCGGACAGGGATGGATGGCTACACCTTC
TRBD1,TRBV20-1,NA,TRBJ1-1,CSALQGVNTEAFF,TGCAGTGCCCTTCAGGGGGTGAACACTGAAGCTTTCTTT
NA,TRBV7-2,NA,TRBJ2-7,CASSLSSVVLTYEQYF,TGTGCCAGCAGCTTATCGAGCGTCGTTCTTACCTACGAGCAGTACTTC
TRBD1,TRBV20-1,NA,TRBJ1-2,CSARFQGAFYGYTF,TGCAGTGCTAGATTCCAGGGGGCCTTCTATGGCTACACCTTC
NA,TRBV6-5,NA,TRBJ1-2,CASSYRVSKPYGYTF,TGTGCCAGCAGTTACCGCGTGTCTAAACCTTATGGCTACACCTTC
TRBD2,TRBV6-5,NA,TRBJ2-5,CASSYGLAGEETQYF,TGTGCCAGCAGTTACGGCCTAGCGGGAGAAGAGACCCAGTACTTC
NA,TRBV6-1,NA,TRBJ1-6,CASSQRSSYNSPLHF,TGTGCCAGCAGCCAAAGGAGCTCCTATAATTCACCCCTCCACTTT
NA,TRBV2,NA,TRBJ1-5,CASSLSSFPPQHF,TGTGCCAGCAGTTTATCTAGCTTTCCGCCCCAGCATTTT
TRBD2,TRBV6-4,once,TRBJ2-5,CASRGLADPKETQYF,TGTGCCAGCAGAGGACTAGCGGACCCTAAAGAGACCCAGTACTTC
NA,TRBV28,NA,TRBJ2-5,CASSFVLGKQETQYF,TGTGCCAGCAGTTTTGTATTGGGGAAACAAGAGACCCAGTACTTC
TRBD1,TRBV12-5,NA,TRBJ1-2,CASGLVVWTGGSNYGYTF,TGTGCTAGTGGTTTGGTAGTGTGGACAGGGGGATCTAACTATGGCTACACCTTC
TRBD1,TRBV27,many,TRBJ1-1,CASRGQMNTEAFF,TGTGCCAGCCGGGGACAGATGAACACTGAAGCTTTCTTT
NA,TRBV20-1,many,TRBJ1-5,CSARGAGQPQHF,TGCAGTGCTAGAGGCGCGGGTCAGCCCCAGCATTTT
NA,TRBV30,NA,TRBJ1-1,CAWSAPYTEAFF,TGTGCCTGGAGCGCACCCTACACTGAAGCTTTCTTT
NA,TRBV28,many,TRBJ2-7,CASSTTGSEQYF,TGTGCCAGCAGTACAACAGGATCCGAGCAGTACTTC
NA,TRBV28,many,TRBJ2-4,CASSLAGVDIQYF,TGTGCCAGCAGTTTAGCAGGGGTGGACATTCAGTACTTC
TRBD1,TRBV28,many,TRBJ1-2,CASSLSEQGGYTF,TGTGCCAGCAGTTTATCCGAACAGGGGGGCTACACCTTC
NA,TRBV5-5,many,TRBJ2-7,CASSQSGPREERYF,TGTGCCAGCAGCCAGAGCGGGCCTCGAGAGGAGAGGTACTTC
TRBD1,TRBV11-2,NA,TRBJ1-5,CASSLVFDRDFYNQPQHF,TGTGCCAGCAGCTTAGTGTTCGACAGGGACTTTTACAATCAGCCCCAGCATTTT
TRBD1,TRBV19,NA,TRBJ1-2,CASSSDRGYGYTF,TGTGCCAGTAGTTCAGACAGGGGTTATGGCTACACCTTC
NA,TRBV6-2/TRBV6-3,NA,TRBJ2-5,CASSYSNIQETQYF,TGTGCCAGCAGTTACTCAAATATCCAAGAGACCCAGTACTTC
NA,TRBV28,NA,TRBJ1-1,CASNRAGMNTEAFF,TGTGCCAGCAACAGGGCGGGGATGAACACTGAAGCTTTCTTT
NA,TRBV28,NA,TRBJ2-4,CASSFTKGELNIQYF,TGTGCCAGCAGTTTCACAAAGGGGGAGTTAAACATTCAGTACTTC
NA,TRBV19,NA,TRBJ1-6,CASRIRRSSYNSPLHF,TGTGCCAGTAGGATCCGACGGAGCTCCTATAATTCACCCCTCCACTTT
TRBD1,TRBV7-8,many,TRBJ2-7,CASSLFGSGGSYEQYF,TGTGCCAGCAGCTTATTCGGGTCAGGGGGTTCCTACGAGCAGTACTTC
NA,TRBV12-5,NA,TRBJ2-5,CASGPLGLGKETQYF,TGTGCTAGTGGTCCTCTGGGCCTTGGGAAAGAGACCCAGTACTTC
NA,TRBV19,NA,TRBJ2-7,CASSSRDSLSYEQYF,TGTGCCAGTAGTAGCCGGGACTCTCTTTCCTACGAGCAGTACTTC
NA,TRBV7-2,NA,TRBJ1-3,CASSLVGRRNTIYF,TGTGCCAGCAGCTTAGTAGGCAGAAGAAACACCATATATTTT
NA,TRBV27,many,TRBJ2-5,CASSTTGGGTQYF,TGTGCCAGCAGTACAACAGGGGGGGGGACCCAGTACTTC
NA,TRBV12-3/TRBV12-4,NA,TRBJ2-2,CASTVGFSNTGELFF,TGTGCCAGCACAGTGGGTTTTTCGAACACCGGGGAGCTGTTTTTT
NA,TRBV12-3/TRBV12-4,NA,TRBJ2-5,CASTNYRVPETQYF,TGTGCCAGCACTAATTACAGGGTTCCGGAGACCCAGTACTTC
NA,TRBV4-2,many,TRBJ2-2,CASSQEEETGELFF,TGTGCCAGCAGCCAAGAAGAGGAAACCGGGGAGCTGTTTTTT
NA,TRBV6-2/TRBV6-3,NA,TRBJ1-6,CASSYSNGDSASPLHF,TGTGCCAGCAGTTACTCGAACGGGGACTCTGCCTCACCCCTCCACTTT
NA,TRBV7-2,NA,TRBJ1-1,CASSLVQFNTEAFF,TGTGCCAGCAGCTTAGTACAGTTTAACACTGAAGCTTTCTTT
TRBD2,TRBV12-3/TRBV12-4,many,TRBJ2-2,CASTRGGRSAGELFF,TGTGCCAGCACCCGGGGGGGGCGGAGTGCCGGGGAGCTGTTTTTT
NA,TRBV12-3/TRBV12-4,NA,TRBJ1-2,CASSRDAVYGYTF,TGTGCCAGCAGTCGGGATGCGGTCTATGGCTACACCTTC
TRBD2,TRBV12-3/TRBV12-4,NA,TRBJ2-7,CASSLGASGRAYEQYF,TGTGCCAGCAGTTTAGGGGCTAGCGGGAGGGCCTACGAGCAGTACTTC
NA,TRBV5-6,few,TRBJ2-7,CASSSGPRSYEQYF,TGTGCCAGCAGCTCTGGCCCAAGGTCGTACGAGCAGTACTTC
NA,TRBV12-3/TRBV12-4,few,TRBJ2-5,CASSLALGETQYF,TGTGCCAGCAGTTTAGCCCTGGGAGAGACCCAGTACTTC
NA,TRBV7-2,NA,TRBJ2-5,CASSSLTPTETQYF,TGTGCCAGCAGCTCTCTGACACCCACAGAGACCCAGTACTTC
TRBD1,TRBV6-2/TRBV6-3,NA,TRBJ2-7,CASSYGQDGAYEQYF,TGTGCCAGCAGTTACGGACAGGATGGGGCTTACGAGCAGTACTTC
TRBD1,TRBV6-1,many,TRBJ1-2,CASKPQGANYGYTF,TGTGCCAGCAAACCACAGGGGGCAAACTATGGCTACACCTTC
TRBD1,TRBV29-1,many,TRBJ2-7,CSVGNDRVEQYF,TGCAGCGTTGGAAACGACAGGGTCGAGCAGTACTTC
NA,TRBV12-3/TRBV12-4,many,TRBJ2-5,CASSPDRRRETQYF,TGTGCCAGCAGTCCAGACAGGAGGAGGGAGACCCAGTACTTC
NA,TRBV27,many,TRBJ2-5,CASSPEGTQYQETQYF,TGTGCCAGCAGTCCGGAGGGGACACAGTACCAAGAGACCCAGTACTTC